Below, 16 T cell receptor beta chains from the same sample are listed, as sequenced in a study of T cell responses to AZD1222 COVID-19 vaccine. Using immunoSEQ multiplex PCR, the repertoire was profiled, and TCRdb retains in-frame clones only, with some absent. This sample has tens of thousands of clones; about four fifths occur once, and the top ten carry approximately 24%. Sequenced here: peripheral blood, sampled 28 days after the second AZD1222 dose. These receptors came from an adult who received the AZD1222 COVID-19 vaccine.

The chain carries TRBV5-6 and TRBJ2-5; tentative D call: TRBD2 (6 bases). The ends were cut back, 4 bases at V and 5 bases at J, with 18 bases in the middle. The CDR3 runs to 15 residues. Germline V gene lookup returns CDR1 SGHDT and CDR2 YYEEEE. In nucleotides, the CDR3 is TGTGCCAGCAGCGTCACGGGTTCGAGCGGGGAGACCCAGTACTTC. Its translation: CASSVTGSSGETQYF.

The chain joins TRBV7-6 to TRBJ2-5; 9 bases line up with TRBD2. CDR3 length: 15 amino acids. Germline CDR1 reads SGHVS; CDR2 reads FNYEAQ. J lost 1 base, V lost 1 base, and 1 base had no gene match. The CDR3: CASSLEREAQETQYF. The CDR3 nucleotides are TGTGCCAGCAGCTTAGAGCGGGAGGCCCAAGAGACCCAGTACTTC.

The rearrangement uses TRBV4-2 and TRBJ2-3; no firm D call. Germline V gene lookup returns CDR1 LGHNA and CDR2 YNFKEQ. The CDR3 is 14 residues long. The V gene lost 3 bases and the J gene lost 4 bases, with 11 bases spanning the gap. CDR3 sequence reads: CASSQTLASDTQYF. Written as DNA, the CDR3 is TGTGCCAGCAGCCAGACCCTTGCCTCAGATACGCAGTATTTT.

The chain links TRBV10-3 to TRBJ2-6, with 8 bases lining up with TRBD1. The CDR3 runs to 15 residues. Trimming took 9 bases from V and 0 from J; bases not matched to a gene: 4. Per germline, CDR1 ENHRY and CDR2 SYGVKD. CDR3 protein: CAIQGAHSGANVLTF. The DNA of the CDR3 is TGTGCCATTCAGGGGGCCCACTCTGGGGCCAACGTCCTGACTTTC.

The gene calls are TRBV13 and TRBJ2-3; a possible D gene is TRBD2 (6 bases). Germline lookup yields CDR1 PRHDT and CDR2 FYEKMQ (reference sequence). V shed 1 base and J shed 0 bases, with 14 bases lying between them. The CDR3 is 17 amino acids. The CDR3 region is CASSLVGGEVSTDTQYF. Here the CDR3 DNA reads TGTGCCAGCAGCTTAGTCGGAGGGGAGGTTAGCACAGATACGCAGTATTTT.

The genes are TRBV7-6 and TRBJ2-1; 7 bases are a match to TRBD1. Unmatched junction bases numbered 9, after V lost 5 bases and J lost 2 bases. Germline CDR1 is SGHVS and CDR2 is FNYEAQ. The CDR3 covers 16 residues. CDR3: CASSTMGQTTYNEQFF. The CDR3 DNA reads TGTGCCAGCAGCACAATGGGACAGACCACCTACAATGAGCAGTTCTTC.

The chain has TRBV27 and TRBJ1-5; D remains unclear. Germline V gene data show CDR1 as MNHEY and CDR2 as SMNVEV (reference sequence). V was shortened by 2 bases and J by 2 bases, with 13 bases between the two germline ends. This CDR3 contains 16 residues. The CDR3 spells CASSLRHPIGNQPQHF. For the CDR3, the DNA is TGTGCCAGCAGTTTAAGACATCCGATAGGCAATCAGCCCCAGCATTTT.

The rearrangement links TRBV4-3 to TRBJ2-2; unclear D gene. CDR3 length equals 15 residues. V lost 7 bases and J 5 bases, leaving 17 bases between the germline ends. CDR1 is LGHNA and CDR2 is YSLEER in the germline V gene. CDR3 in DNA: TGCGCCAGCACGGCTGGGCAGGACCTTACCGGGGAGCTGTTTTTT. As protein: CASTAGQDLTGELFF.

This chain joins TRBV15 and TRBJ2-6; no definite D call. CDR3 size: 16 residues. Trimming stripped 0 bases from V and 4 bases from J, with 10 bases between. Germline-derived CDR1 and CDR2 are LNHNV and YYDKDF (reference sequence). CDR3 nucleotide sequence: TGTGCCACCAGCAGAGATTCCCACGCCGGGGCCAACGTCCTGACTTTC. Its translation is CATSRDSHAGANVLTF. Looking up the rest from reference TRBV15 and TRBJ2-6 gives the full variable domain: DAMVIQNPRYQVTQFGKPVTLSCSQTLNHNVMYWYQQKSSQAPKLLFHYYDKDFNNEADTPDNFQSRRPNTSFCFLDIRSPGLGDTAMYLCATSRDSHAGANVLTFGAGSRLTVL.

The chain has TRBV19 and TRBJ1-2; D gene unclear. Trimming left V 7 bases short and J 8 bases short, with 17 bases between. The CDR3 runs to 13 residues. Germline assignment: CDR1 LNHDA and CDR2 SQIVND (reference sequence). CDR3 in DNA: TGTGCCAGTACCCCCGAGGGAAAACAAGGCTACACCTTC. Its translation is CASTPEGKQGYTF.

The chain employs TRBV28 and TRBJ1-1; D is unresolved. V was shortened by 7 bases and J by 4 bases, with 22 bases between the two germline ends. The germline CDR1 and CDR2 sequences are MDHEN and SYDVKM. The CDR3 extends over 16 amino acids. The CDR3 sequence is CASTTSRVVRGTEAFF. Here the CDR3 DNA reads TGTGCCAGCACTACCTCCCGGGTCGTTCGTGGCACTGAAGCTTTCTTT.

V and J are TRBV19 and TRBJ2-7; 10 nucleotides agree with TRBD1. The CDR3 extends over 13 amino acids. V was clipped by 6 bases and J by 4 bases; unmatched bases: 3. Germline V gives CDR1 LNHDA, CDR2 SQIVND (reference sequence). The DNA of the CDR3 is TGTGCCAGTAGAACGGGACAGGGGTACGAGCAGTACTTC. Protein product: CASRTGQGYEQYF.

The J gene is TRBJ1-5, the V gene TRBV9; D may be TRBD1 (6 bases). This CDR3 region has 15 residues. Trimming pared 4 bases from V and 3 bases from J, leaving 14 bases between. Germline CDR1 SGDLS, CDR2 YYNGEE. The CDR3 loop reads CASSPSGGSNQPQHF. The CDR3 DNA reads TGTGCCAGCAGCCCGAGTGGGGGCTCCAATCAGCCCCAGCATTTT. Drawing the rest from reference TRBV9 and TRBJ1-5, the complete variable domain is DSGVTQTPKHLITATGQRVTLRCSPRSGDLSVYWYQQSLDQGLQFLIQYYNGEERAKGNILERFSAQQFPDLHSELNLSSLELGDSALYFCASSPSGGSNQPQHFGDGTRLSIL.

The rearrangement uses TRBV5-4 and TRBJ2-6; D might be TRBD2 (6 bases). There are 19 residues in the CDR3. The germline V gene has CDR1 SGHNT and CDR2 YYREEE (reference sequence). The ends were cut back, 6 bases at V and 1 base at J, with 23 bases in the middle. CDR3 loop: CASKPVGLAKSSGANVLTF. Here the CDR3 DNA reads TGTGCCAGCAAACCCGTCGGGCTAGCGAAAAGTTCTGGGGCCAACGTCCTGACTTTC. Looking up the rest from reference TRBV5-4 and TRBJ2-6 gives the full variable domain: ETGVTQSPTHLIKTRGQQVTLRCSSQSGHNTVSWYQQALGQGPQFIFQYYREEENGRGNFPPRFSGLQFPNYSSELNVNALELDDSALYLCASKPVGLAKSSGANVLTFGAGSRLTVL.

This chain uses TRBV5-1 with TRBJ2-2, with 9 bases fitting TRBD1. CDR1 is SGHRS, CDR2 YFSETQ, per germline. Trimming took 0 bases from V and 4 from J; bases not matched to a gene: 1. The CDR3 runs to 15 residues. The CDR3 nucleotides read TGCGCCAGCAGCTTGGCGACAGGGGGCACCGGGGAGCTGTTTTTT. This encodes CASSLATGGTGELFF.

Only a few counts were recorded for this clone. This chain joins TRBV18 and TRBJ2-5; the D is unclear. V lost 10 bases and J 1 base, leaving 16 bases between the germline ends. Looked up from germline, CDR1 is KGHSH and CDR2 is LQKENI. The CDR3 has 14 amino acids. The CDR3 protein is CATTHPTRQETQYF. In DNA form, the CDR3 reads TGTGCCACCACTCACCCCACCCGCCAAGAGACCCAGTACTTC.